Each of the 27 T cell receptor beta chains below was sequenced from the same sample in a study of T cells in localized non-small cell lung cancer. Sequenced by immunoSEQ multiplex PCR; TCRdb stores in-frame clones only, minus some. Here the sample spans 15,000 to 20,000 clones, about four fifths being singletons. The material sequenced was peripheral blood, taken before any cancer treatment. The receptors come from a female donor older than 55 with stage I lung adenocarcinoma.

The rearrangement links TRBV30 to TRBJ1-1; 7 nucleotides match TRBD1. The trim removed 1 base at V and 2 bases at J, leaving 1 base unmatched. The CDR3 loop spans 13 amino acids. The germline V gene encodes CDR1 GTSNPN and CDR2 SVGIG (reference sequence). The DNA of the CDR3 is TGTGCCTGGAGTGGACAGGGCAACACTGAAGCTTTCTTT. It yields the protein CAWSGQGNTEAFF.

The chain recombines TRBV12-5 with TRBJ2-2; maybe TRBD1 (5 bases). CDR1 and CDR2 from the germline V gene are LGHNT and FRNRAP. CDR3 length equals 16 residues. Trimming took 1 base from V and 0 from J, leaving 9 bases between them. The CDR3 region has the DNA TGTGCTAGTGGTTTGGGACAGCCATCGAACACCGGGGAGCTGTTTTTT. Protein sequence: CASGLGQPSNTGELFF.

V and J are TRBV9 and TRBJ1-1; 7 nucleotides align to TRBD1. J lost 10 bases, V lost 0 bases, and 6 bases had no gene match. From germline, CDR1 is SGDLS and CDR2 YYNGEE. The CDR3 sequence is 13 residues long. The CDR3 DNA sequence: TGTGCCAGCAGCGTAGCACAGGGGAGGGTAGCTTTCTTT. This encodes CASSVAQGRVAFF. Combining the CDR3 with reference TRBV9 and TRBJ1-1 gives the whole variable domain DSGVTQTPKHLITATGQRVTLRCSPRSGDLSVYWYQQSLDQGLQFLIQYYNGEERAKGNILERFSAQQFPDLHSELNLSSLELGDSALYFCASSVAQGRVAFFGQGTRLTVV.

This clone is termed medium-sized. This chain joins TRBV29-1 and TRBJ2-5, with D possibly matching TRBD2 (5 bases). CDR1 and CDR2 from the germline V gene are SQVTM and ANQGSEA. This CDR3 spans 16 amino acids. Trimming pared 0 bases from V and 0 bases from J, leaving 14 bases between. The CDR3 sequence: CSVEDWEKGDQETQYF. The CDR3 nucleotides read TGCAGCGTTGAAGATTGGGAAAAGGGAGACCAAGAGACCCAGTACTTC.

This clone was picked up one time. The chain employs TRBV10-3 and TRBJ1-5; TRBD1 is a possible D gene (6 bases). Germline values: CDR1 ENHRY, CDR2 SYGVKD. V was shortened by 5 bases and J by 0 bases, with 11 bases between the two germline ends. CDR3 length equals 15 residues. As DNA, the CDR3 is TGTGCCATCAGTCAACAGGGAAATAGCAATCAGCCCCAGCATTTT. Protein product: CAISQQGNSNQPQHF.

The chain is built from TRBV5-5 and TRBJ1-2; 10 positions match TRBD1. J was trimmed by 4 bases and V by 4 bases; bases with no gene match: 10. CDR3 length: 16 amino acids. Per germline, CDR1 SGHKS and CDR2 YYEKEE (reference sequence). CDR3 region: CASSHTSGQGLYGYTF. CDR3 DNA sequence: TGTGCCAGCAGCCATACCTCGGGACAGGGGCTCTATGGCTACACCTTC.

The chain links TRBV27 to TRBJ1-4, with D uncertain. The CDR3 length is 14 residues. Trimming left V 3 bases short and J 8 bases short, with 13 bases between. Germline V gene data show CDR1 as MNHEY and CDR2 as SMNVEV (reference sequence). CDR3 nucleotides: TGTGCCAGCAGTTTTACACGGACCCGCGAAAAACTGTTTTTT. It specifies CASSFTRTREKLFF.

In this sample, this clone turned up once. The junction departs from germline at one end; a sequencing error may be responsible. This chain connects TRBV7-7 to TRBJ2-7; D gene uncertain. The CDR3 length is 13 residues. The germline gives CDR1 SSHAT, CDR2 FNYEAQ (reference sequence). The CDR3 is CASSQDLGYEQYF. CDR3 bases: TGTGCTAGCAGCCAGGATCTGGGCTACGAGCAGTACTTC.

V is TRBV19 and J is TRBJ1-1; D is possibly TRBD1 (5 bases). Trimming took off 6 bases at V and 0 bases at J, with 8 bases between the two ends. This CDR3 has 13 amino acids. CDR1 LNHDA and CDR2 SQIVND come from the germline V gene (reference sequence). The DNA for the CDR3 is TGTGCCAGTAGCGTAGGGGTGAACACTGAAGCTTTCTTT. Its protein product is CASSVGVNTEAFF.

CDR3 region: CASSLGMPGNQPQHF. Written as DNA, the CDR3 is TGTGCCAGCAGCCTAGGGATGCCGGGCAATCAGCCCCAGCATTTT. The rearrangement links TRBV7-2 to TRBJ1-5; D is unclear. In germline, CDR1 is SGHTA, CDR2 FQGNSA. This CDR3 region has 15 residues. Trimming pared 5 bases from V and 2 bases from J, leaving 13 bases between.

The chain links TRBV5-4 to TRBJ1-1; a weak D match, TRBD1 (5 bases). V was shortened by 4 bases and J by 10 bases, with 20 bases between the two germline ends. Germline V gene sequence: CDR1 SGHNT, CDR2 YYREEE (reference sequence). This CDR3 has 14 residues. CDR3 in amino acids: CASSLDGQGRTAFF. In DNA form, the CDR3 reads TGTGCCAGCAGCCTGGACGGTCAGGGAAGGACAGCTTTCTTT.

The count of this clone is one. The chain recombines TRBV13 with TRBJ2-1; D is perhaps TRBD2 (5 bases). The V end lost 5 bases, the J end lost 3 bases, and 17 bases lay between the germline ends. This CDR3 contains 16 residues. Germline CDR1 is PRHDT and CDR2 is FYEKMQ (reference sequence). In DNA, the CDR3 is TGTGCCAGCAGCCATTCGGGGTTAATCTTCTACAATGAGCAGTTCTTC. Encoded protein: CASSHSGLIFYNEQFF.

CDR3 amino acids: CASTRDSSRNEQFF. Here the CDR3 DNA reads TGTGCCAGCACTAGGGACAGTAGCCGTAATGAGCAGTTCTTC. J is TRBJ2-1 and V is TRBV2; 7 positions agree with TRBD1. Looked up from germline, CDR1 is SNHLY and CDR2 is FYNNEI. CDR3 size: 14 residues. With V trimmed by 7 bases and J by 7 bases, 10 bases remained unmatched.

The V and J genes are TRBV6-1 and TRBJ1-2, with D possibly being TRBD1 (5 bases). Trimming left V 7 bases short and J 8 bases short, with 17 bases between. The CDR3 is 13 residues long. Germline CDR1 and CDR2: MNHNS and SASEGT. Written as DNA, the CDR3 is TGTGCCAGCATTAGACCGGGGCAGCAGGGCTACACCTTC. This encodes CASIRPGQQGYTF.

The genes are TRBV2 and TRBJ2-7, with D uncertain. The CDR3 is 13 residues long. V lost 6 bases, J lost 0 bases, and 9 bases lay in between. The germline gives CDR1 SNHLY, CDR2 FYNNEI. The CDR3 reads CASSPLSSYEQYF. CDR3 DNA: TGTGCCAGCAGCCCCCTTAGCTCCTACGAGCAGTACTTC.

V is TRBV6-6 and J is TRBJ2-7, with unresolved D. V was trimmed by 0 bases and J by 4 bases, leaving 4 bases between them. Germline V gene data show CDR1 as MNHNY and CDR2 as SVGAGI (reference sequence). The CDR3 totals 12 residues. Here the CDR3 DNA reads TGTGCCAGCAGTTACTCCGCATACGAGCAGTACTTC. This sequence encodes CASSYSAYEQYF.

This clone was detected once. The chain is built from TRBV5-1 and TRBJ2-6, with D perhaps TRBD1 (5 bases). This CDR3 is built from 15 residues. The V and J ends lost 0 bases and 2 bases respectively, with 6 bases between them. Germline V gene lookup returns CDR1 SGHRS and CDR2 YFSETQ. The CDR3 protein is CASSLGRAGANVLTF. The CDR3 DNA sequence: TGCGCCAGCAGCTTGGGCAGGGCTGGGGCCAACGTCCTGACTTTC.

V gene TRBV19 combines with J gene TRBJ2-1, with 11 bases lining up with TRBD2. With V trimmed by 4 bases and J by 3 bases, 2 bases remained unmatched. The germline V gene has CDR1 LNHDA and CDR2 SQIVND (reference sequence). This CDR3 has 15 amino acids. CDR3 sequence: CASSTLAGGYNEQFF. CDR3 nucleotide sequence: TGTGCCAGTAGTACCCTAGCGGGGGGCTACAATGAGCAGTTCTTC.

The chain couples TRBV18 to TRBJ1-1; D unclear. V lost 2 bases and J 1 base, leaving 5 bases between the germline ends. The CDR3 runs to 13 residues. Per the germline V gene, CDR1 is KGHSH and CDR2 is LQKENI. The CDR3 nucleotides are TGTGCCAGCTCACCAGTCAAGAACACTGAAGCTTTCTTT. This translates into CASSPVKNTEAFF.

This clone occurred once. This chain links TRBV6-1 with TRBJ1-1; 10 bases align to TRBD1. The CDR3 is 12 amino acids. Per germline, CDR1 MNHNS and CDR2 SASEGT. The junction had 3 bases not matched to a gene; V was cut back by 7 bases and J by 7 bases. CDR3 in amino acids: CASIWDRGEAFF. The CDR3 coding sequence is TGTGCCAGCATTTGGGACAGGGGTGAAGCTTTCTTT.

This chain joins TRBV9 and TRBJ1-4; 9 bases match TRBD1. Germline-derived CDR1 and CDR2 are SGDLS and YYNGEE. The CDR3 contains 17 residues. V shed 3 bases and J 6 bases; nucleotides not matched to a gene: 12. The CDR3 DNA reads TGTGCCAGCAGCGACCGAGGGAGACAGGGGGTGGATGAAAAACTGTTTTTT. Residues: CASSDRGRQGVDEKLFF.

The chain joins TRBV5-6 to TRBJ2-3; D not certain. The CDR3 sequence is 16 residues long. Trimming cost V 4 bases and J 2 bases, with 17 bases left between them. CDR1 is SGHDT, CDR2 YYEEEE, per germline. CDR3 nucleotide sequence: TGTGCCAGCAGCCCGGGTCGGAGCGAAATCACAGATACGCAGTATTTT. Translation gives CASSPGRSEITDTQYF.

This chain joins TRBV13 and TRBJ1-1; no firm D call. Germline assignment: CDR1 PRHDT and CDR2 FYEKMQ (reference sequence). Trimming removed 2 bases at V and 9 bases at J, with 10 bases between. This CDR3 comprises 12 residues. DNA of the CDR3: TGTGCCAGCAGCTTAAGCAGTCCTAAAGCTTTCTTT. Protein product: CASSLSSPKAFF. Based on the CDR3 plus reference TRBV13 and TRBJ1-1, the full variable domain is AAGVIQSPRHLIKEKRETATLKCYPIPRHDTVYWYQQGPGQDPQFLISFYEKMQSDKGSIPDRFSAQQFSDYHSELNMSSLELGDSALYFCASSLSSPKAFFGQGTRLTVV.

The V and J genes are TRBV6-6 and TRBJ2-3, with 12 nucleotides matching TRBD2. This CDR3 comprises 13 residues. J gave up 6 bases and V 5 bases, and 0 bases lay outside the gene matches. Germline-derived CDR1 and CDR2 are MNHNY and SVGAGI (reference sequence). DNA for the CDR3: TGTGCCAGCAGTCTAGCGGGAGGGGATACGCAGTATTTT. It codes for CASSLAGGDTQYF.

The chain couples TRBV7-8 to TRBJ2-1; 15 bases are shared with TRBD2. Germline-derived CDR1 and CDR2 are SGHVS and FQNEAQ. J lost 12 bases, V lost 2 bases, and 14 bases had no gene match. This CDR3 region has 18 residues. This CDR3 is CASSLRTSGGGPAGGQFF. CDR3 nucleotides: TGTGCCAGCAGCTTAAGGACTAGCGGGGGGGGTCCTGCTGGGGGGCAGTTCTTC.

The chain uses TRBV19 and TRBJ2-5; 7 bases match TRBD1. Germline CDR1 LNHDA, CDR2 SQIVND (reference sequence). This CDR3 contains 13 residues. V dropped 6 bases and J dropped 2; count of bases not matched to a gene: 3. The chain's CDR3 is CASSRDRQETQYF. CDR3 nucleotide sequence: TGTGCCAGTAGCCGGGACAGACAAGAGACCCAGTACTTC.

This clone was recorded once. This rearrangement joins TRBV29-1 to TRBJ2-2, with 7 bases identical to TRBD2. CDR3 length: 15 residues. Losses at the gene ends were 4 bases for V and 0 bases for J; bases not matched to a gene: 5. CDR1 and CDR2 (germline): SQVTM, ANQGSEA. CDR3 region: CSVVSGATNTGELFF. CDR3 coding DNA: TGCAGCGTTGTAAGCGGGGCGACGAACACCGGGGAGCTGTTTTTT.